The clone carrying this T cell receptor beta chain has only a few counts. What it recognizes is unknown. Sequencing was performed with immunoSEQ multiplex PCR; in TCRdb, only in-frame clones are kept and a portion is missing. The table lists approximately 50,000 clones, around 80% of them singletons. The sample belongs to a study of OX40 agonist ivuxolimab in advanced cancers. Study-level background: Anti-PD-1, anti-PD-L1 or anti-CTLA-4 therapy given earlier was allowed, and approximately 40% had some. Study findings and constraints: The authors also found low normalized T-cell clonal expansion in some nonresponders.

V was pared by 2 bases and J by 9 bases, with 11 bases of the junction left unmatched. Germline CDR1 MGHRA, CDR2 YSYEKL. There are 18 residues in the CDR3. The genes are TRBV4-1 and TRBJ2-1; 15 positions match TRBD2. This material consisted of CD4+ or CD8+ T cells sorted from blood, taken in a trial of the OX40 agonist ivuxolimab. This TCR derives from an adult with an advanced solid tumor such as melanoma, head and neck, liver or kidney cancer. CDR3 amino acids: CASSQWTSGGAQSSEQFF. The CDR3 DNA follows: TGCGCCAGCAGCCAATGGACTAGCGGGGGGGCCCAGTCCAGTGAGCAGTTCTTC.